This T cell receptor (beta chain) was observed in a study of shared clonotypes between healthy human individuals. General study points: The study sampled only blood, and tissue repertoires likely differ. The expectation was that sequencing depth would affect clonotype sharing among donors.

As regards this clone: Its target is not known.

Sequencing used immunoSEQ multiplex PCR; TCRdb keeps in-frame clones, though not all of them. The sample holds about 770,000 clones; roughly 72% are singletons and the top ten take over 1.5%. V was pared by 2 bases and J by 5 bases, with 12 bases of the junction left unmatched. Germline assignment: CDR1 MNHEY and CDR2 SMNVEV (reference sequence). This CDR3 region has 16 residues. The receptor's source is a woman aged 30 to 39 in good health. The material sequenced was memory CD4+ T cells sorted from blood. Regarding subset: CD45RA-negative fraction. The V and J genes are TRBV27 and TRBJ2-7, with 7 positions matching TRBD1. The CDR3, as DNA: TGTGCCAGCAGTTTAAGGATAGGACAGGAACAAGACGAGCAGTACTTC. Its protein product is CASSLRIGQEQDEQYF.